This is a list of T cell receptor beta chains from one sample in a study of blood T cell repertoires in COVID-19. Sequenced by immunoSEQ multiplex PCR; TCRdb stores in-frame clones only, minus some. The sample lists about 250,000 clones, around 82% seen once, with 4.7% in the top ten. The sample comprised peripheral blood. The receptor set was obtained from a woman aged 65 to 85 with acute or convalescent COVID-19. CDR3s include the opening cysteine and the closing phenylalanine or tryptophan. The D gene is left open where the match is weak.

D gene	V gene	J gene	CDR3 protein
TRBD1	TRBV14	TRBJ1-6	CASSRTGGSPLHF
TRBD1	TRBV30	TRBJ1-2	CAWSPNHSGGHGYTF
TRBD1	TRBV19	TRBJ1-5	CASSPRDRGRNQPQHF
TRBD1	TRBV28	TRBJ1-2	CASSRTGGNYGYTF
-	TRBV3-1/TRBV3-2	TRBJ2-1	CASSSDRTIPFF
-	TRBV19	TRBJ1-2	CASSPGRRQVYGYTF
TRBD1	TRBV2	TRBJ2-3	CASSEEGTGGDTQYF
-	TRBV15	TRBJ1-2	CATSISVGDYGYTF
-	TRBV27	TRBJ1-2	CASSSGLTYGYTF
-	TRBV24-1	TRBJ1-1	CATSAFGEAFF
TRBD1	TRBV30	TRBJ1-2	CAWSTTGDRAYGYTF
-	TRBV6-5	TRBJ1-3	CASSAWASSGNTIYF
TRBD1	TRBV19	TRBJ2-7	CASSIDGQGPLYEQYF
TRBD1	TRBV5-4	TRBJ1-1	CASSLTGDTEAFF
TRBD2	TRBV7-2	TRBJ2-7	CASSLSREGEQYF
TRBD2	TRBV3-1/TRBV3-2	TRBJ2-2	CASSPSGGAGTGELFF
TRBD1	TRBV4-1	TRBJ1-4	CASSRTGNLKTEKLFF
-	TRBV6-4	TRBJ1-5	CASSDEHNQPQHF
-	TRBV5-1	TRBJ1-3	CASSEGTGNTIYF
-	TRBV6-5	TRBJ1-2	CASRSGTTNYGYTF
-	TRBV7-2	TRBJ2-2	CASSPSEARITGELFF
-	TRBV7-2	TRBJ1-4	CASGRSGNEKLFF
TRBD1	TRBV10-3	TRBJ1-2	CAISDSRGHGYTF
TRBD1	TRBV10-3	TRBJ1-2	CAISDLRTGKDGYTF
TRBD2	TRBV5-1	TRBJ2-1	CASSFSGLAQIKSSYNEQFF
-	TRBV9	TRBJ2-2	CASSDGYNTGELFF
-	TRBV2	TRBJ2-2	CAISGDTGELFF
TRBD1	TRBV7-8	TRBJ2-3	CASSLVGPGQAGADTQYF
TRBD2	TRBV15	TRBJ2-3	CATSRVDRTSGGQYF
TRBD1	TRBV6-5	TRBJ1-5	CASRSQGESNQPQHF
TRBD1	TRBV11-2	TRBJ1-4	CASSLAGTGYEKLFF
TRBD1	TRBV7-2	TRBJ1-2	CASSTLTGSYGYTF
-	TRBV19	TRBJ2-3	CASSHTRRGAGRTDTQYF
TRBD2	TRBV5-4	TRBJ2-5	CASSLKASGGAETQYF
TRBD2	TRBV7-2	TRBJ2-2	CASSASPGTRDTGELFF
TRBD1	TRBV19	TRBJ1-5	CASSIYRGGNQPQHF
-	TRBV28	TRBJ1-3	CASYPGTSGFIGSGNTIYF
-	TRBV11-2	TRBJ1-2	CASSFSPSGFLGYTF
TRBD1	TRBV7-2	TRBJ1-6	CASSSGQPNSPLHF
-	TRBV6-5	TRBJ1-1	CASSYSGGDSEAFF